Listed below are T cell receptor beta chains from one sample, sequenced in a study of beta chain features in type 1 diabetes. Profiled with immunoSEQ multiplex PCR; TCRdb holds only in-frame clones, not every one. The table records roughly 290,000 clones, about 15% of them present only once. The material sequenced was naive CD4+ T cells from blood. The source is a young man with type 1 diabetes. Each CDR3 is given with its conserved first and last residue. The D gene is left open where the match is weak. Some rows mark clone size as missing; the rest say once, few, many or name a class of expanded clone.

CDR3,DNA,size,D,J,V
CASSQRAGVSETQYF,TGTGCCAGCAGCCAAAGAGCGGGAGTTAGCGAGACCCAGTACTTC,few,TRBD2,TRBJ2-5,TRBV4-2
CASSLPRTEAFF,TGTGCCAGCAGCCTCCCCCGCACAGAAGCTTTCTTT,NA,NA,TRBJ1-1,TRBV11-2
CASSFGANYGYTF,TGTGCCAGCAGCTTCGGAGCTAACTATGGCTACACCTTC,few,NA,TRBJ1-2,TRBV7-8
CASSLFPGGSKEQYF,TGTGCCAGCAGTTTATTTCCAGGGGGGTCGAAGGAGCAGTACTTC,few,NA,TRBJ2-7,TRBV28
CASSLYRVSPLHF,TGTGCCAGCAGCCTTTACAGGGTTTCACCCCTCCACTTT,NA,NA,TRBJ1-6,TRBV7-2
CASSQDLSTSPNYGYTF,TGCGCCAGCAGCCAAGATTTAAGTACAAGTCCCAACTATGGCTACACCTTC,few,NA,TRBJ1-2,TRBV4-3
CASDQGKNIQYF,TGTGCCTCAGATCAGGGGAAGAACATTCAGTACTTC,NA,NA,TRBJ2-4,TRBV30
CASSSWTGAYEQYF,TGTGCCAGCAGCTCCTGGACAGGGGCCTACGAGCAGTACTTC,NA,TRBD1,TRBJ2-7,TRBV5-5
CASRMTGGAYGYTF,TGTGCCAGCAGAATGACAGGGGGCGCATATGGCTACACCTTC,few,TRBD1,TRBJ1-2,TRBV7-9
CASSVSRRVDYTF,TGTGCCAGTAGCGTATCACGCAGGGTGGATTACACCTTC,NA,NA,TRBJ1-2,TRBV19
CASSFGTGQETQYF,TGCGCCAGCAGCTTCGGGACAGGGCAAGAGACCCAGTACTTC,NA,TRBD1,TRBJ2-5,TRBV5-1
CSVAISVGETQYF,TGCAGCGTTGCTATCTCGGTCGGGGAGACCCAGTACTTC,NA,NA,TRBJ2-5,TRBV29-1
CATRTGTGGSYEQYF,TGTGCCACCCGTACCGGGACAGGAGGGTCCTACGAGCAGTACTTC,NA,TRBD1,TRBJ2-7,TRBV6-6
CASSHYRGTSEQYF,TGCGCCAGCAGCCACTATCGAGGGACAAGCGAGCAGTACTTC,NA,NA,TRBJ2-7,TRBV4-1
CASSQPLQGNYGYTF,TGCGCCAGCAGCCAACCCCTACAGGGGAACTATGGCTACACCTTC,NA,TRBD1,TRBJ1-2,TRBV4-1
CAWRDSDFNYGYTF,TGTGCCTGGAGGGACAGTGACTTTAACTATGGCTACACCTTC,NA,NA,TRBJ1-2,TRBV30
CASRRRGEQFF,TGTGCCAGCAGAAGGAGGGGTGAGCAGTTCTTC,NA,NA,TRBJ2-1,TRBV28
CATSRANQGRTEAFF,TGTGCCACCAGCAGAGCTAATCAGGGCCGCACTGAAGCTTTCTTT,few,NA,TRBJ1-1,TRBV15
CASSQTGPTTYNEQFF,TGTGCCAGCTCTCAGACAGGGCCAACGACCTACAATGAGCAGTTCTTC,few,TRBD1,TRBJ2-1,TRBV18
CASSPGQTITDTQYF,TGCGCCAGCAGTCCTGGACAGACCATCACAGATACGCAGTATTTT,NA,NA,TRBJ2-3,TRBV10-1
CASSPKAAESSYEQYF,TGTGCCAGCAGCCCCAAAGCGGCAGAGAGCTCCTACGAGCAGTACTTC,few,NA,TRBJ2-7,TRBV7-2
CASRDQTGGMEKLFF,TGTGCCAGCAGGGACCAGACAGGGGGCATGGAAAAACTGTTTTTT,NA,TRBD1,TRBJ1-4,TRBV2
CASSLEGTGELFF,TGCGCCAGCAGCTTGGAGGGGACCGGGGAGCTGTTTTTT,NA,NA,TRBJ2-2,TRBV5-1
CAWRTGNSNQPQHF,TGTGCCTGGAGGACAGGCAATAGCAATCAGCCCCAGCATTTT,few,NA,TRBJ1-5,TRBV30
CASSYPGQGVNEQYF,TGTGCCAGCAGTTACCCCGGACAGGGTGTGAACGAGCAGTACTTC,NA,TRBD1,TRBJ2-7,TRBV6-6
CATSGRDSPLHF,TGTGCCACCAGCGGTCGGGATTCACCCCTCCACTTT,few,NA,TRBJ1-6,TRBV15
CASSPASGTLSYEQYF,TGTGCCAGCAGCCCAGCTAGCGGGACTCTCTCCTACGAGCAGTACTTC,few,TRBD2,TRBJ2-7,TRBV4-2
CAWSGPGQYNSPLHF,TGTGCCTGGAGTGGACCGGGACAGTATAATTCACCCCTCCACTTT,NA,TRBD1,TRBJ1-6,TRBV30
CASSQEGTRAYEQYF,TGTGCCAGCAGCCAAGAAGGGACTCGCGCCTACGAGCAGTACTTC,NA,NA,TRBJ2-7,TRBV4-2
CSGGGLSYGYTF,TGCAGTGGGGGGGGGTTATCATATGGCTACACCTTC,few,NA,TRBJ1-2,TRBV29-1
CASRLEGTDIQYF,TGTGCCAGCAGACTAGAGGGAACAGACATTCAGTACTTC,NA,NA,TRBJ2-4,TRBV28
CASSKDAGGYNEQFF,TGTGCCAGCAGCAAAGACGCGGGAGGCTACAATGAGCAGTTCTTC,few,NA,TRBJ2-1,TRBV21-1
CASSLAVSTANTQYF,TGTGCCAGCAGCTTAGCGGTTTCCACCGCGAATACGCAGTATTTT,few,NA,TRBJ2-3,TRBV11-2
CASSSGIRGNQPQHF,TGTGCCAGTAGTAGCGGGATCAGAGGGAATCAGCCCCAGCATTTT,few,NA,TRBJ1-5,TRBV19
CAWSVGMGTGAFF,TGTGCCTGGAGTGTGGGAATGGGCACGGGGGCTTTCTTT,NA,NA,TRBJ1-1,TRBV30
CASSLGQAGYF,TGTGCCAGCAGCTTAGGGCAGGCGGGGTACTTC,NA,NA,TRBJ2-7,TRBV11-2
CASGLSSVEDTQYF,TGTGCTAGTGGTTTGTCTAGCGTCGAAGATACGCAGTATTTT,NA,NA,TRBJ2-3,TRBV12-5
CAISESRVPGNTIYF,TGTGCCATCAGTGAGTCCCGGGTACCTGGAAACACCATATATTTT,NA,NA,TRBJ1-3,TRBV10-3
CASSQGGGAVGEKLFF,TGCGCCAGCAGCCAAGGAGGGGGGGCCGTCGGTGAAAAACTGTTTTTT,few,NA,TRBJ1-4,TRBV4-1
CASSPGSEETQYF,TGCGCCAGCAGCCCCGGAAGCGAAGAGACCCAGTACTTC,NA,NA,TRBJ2-5,TRBV5-1
CAISGGLDEQYF,TGTGCCATCTCCGGGGGGCTCGACGAGCAGTACTTC,NA,NA,TRBJ2-7,TRBV10-3
CASSQGGAGYRDGYTF,TGTGCCAGCAGCCAAGGCGGAGCGGGTTACCGAGATGGCTACACCTTC,NA,NA,TRBJ1-2,TRBV14
CASSPGTRSYEQYF,TGTGCCAGCAGTCCCGGGACAAGGTCCTACGAGCAGTACTTC,few,NA,TRBJ2-7,TRBV6-6
CSVEGGGQGTEAFF,TGCAGCGTTGAAGGGGGGGGCCAGGGCACTGAAGCTTTCTTT,NA,NA,TRBJ1-1,TRBV29-1
CASVRGGAGANVLTF,TGTGCCAGCGTGAGGGGAGGGGCTGGGGCCAACGTCCTGACTTTC,NA,TRBD2,TRBJ2-6,TRBV7-2
CASSESGRGTTDTQYF,TGTGCCAGCAGTGAATCTGGCAGGGGGACCACAGATACGCAGTATTTT,NA,TRBD1,TRBJ2-3,TRBV25-1
CASSLGTGILREQYF,TGTGCCAGCAGCTTAGGGACAGGTATTTTGAGGGAGCAGTACTTC,NA,TRBD1,TRBJ2-7,TRBV5-4